Listed below are T cell receptor beta chains from one sample, sequenced in a study of cytomegalovirus exposure and HLA in healthy donors. Profiled with immunoSEQ multiplex PCR; TCRdb holds only in-frame clones, not every one. The sample lists 300,000 to 400,000 clones, approximately 90% occurring once. What was sequenced was PBMCs. All receptors come from a woman under 30 in good health and CMV-seronegative. Both conserved end residues are part of each CDR3. The order of the fields is V gene, J gene, CDR3 protein.

v_gene: TRBV28
j_gene: TRBJ2-7
CDR3aa: CASALGGAEQYF

v_gene: TRBV27
j_gene: TRBJ1-1
CDR3aa: CASSKQGRVEAFF

v_gene: TRBV2
j_gene: TRBJ1-2
CDR3aa: CASTGQGSFYGYTF

v_gene: TRBV2
j_gene: TRBJ2-5
CDR3aa: CASSEARDIFETQYF

v_gene: TRBV4-1
j_gene: TRBJ2-7
CDR3aa: CASSQEDLAANYEQYF

v_gene: TRBV25-1
j_gene: TRBJ2-3
CDR3aa: CASSETGILTDTQYF

v_gene: TRBV28
j_gene: TRBJ1-2
CDR3aa: CASSGAGDRGKSYTF

v_gene: TRBV27
j_gene: TRBJ2-5
CDR3aa: CASSLSQGNREETQYF

v_gene: TRBV5-1
j_gene: TRBJ2-3
CDR3aa: CASSRPSTDTQYF

v_gene: TRBV9
j_gene: TRBJ2-2
CDR3aa: CASSAEGTSFAGELFF

v_gene: TRBV5-1
j_gene: TRBJ2-2
CDR3aa: CASTTEHITGELFF

v_gene: TRBV2
j_gene: TRBJ1-1
CDR3aa: CASRNRVRTEAFF

v_gene: TRBV27
j_gene: TRBJ2-1
CDR3aa: CASSLSIRSAQFF

v_gene: TRBV9
j_gene: TRBJ2-5
CDR3aa: CASSRTEETQYF

v_gene: TRBV6-5
j_gene: TRBJ2-2
CDR3aa: CASSYDNSATGELFF

v_gene: TRBV28
j_gene: TRBJ2-5
CDR3aa: CASSPWQQETQYF

v_gene: TRBV7-9
j_gene: TRBJ2-6
CDR3aa: CASSSYRDLGGANVLTF

v_gene: TRBV2
j_gene: TRBJ1-2
CDR3aa: CASSERSYGQKYGYTF

v_gene: TRBV7-8
j_gene: TRBJ2-3
CDR3aa: CASSPSSADTQYF

v_gene: TRBV19
j_gene: TRBJ2-7
CDR3aa: CASSGPTSGNSYEQYF

v_gene: TRBV7-3
j_gene: TRBJ2-1
CDR3aa: CASSLMSAGGNNEQFF

v_gene: TRBV25-1
j_gene: TRBJ1-2
CDR3aa: CASSALQGGYGYTF

v_gene: TRBV25-1
j_gene: TRBJ2-2
CDR3aa: CASSGQGAYTGELFF

v_gene: TRBV29-1
j_gene: TRBJ1-2
CDR3aa: CSYSRDRVLYTF

v_gene: TRBV10-2
j_gene: TRBJ2-5
CDR3aa: CASGGETQYF

v_gene: TRBV5-1
j_gene: TRBJ1-6
CDR3aa: CASTFSGTGGSPLHF

v_gene: TRBV27
j_gene: TRBJ2-1
CDR3aa: CASSPLAGAANEQFF

v_gene: TRBV5-6
j_gene: TRBJ1-3
CDR3aa: CASSRRVQRLSGNTIYF

v_gene: TRBV28
j_gene: TRBJ2-2
CDR3aa: CASSTLAGELFF

v_gene: TRBV28
j_gene: TRBJ2-3
CDR3aa: CASSTGLSRADTQYF

v_gene: TRBV7-6
j_gene: TRBJ1-2
CDR3aa: CASSLQDRDYGYTF

v_gene: TRBV5-1
j_gene: TRBJ1-6
CDR3aa: CASSLVGRDGNSPLHF

v_gene: TRBV6-1
j_gene: TRBJ1-2
CDR3aa: CASGRTVNGYTF

v_gene: TRBV29-1
j_gene: TRBJ2-1
CDR3aa: CSVDGELTNEQFF

v_gene: TRBV6-1
j_gene: TRBJ1-5
CDR3aa: CASSEGVGGTFVNQPQHF

v_gene: TRBV5-6
j_gene: TRBJ1-5
CDR3aa: CASPGGYQPQHF

v_gene: TRBV6-6
j_gene: TRBJ2-7
CDR3aa: CASSRDRGANPYEQYF

v_gene: TRBV5-1
j_gene: TRBJ2-5
CDR3aa: CASSSPGARETQYF

v_gene: TRBV6-5
j_gene: TRBJ1-4
CDR3aa: CASSYGQGSNEKLFF

v_gene: TRBV5-1
j_gene: TRBJ2-7
CDR3aa: CASSPTPQAYEQYF

v_gene: TRBV6-1
j_gene: TRBJ2-3
CDR3aa: CASSEDRELTDTQYF

v_gene: TRBV4-1
j_gene: TRBJ2-3
CDR3aa: CASSLAGSTDTQYF

v_gene: TRBV5-1
j_gene: TRBJ1-3
CDR3aa: CASSIDTGGWKGNTIYF

v_gene: TRBV27
j_gene: TRBJ1-2
CDR3aa: CASSLSPQYVHGYTF

v_gene: TRBV28
j_gene: TRBJ2-7
CDR3aa: CASSTGGYEQYF

v_gene: TRBV6-1
j_gene: TRBJ2-7
CDR3aa: CASSVLAGVGFSYEQYF

v_gene: TRBV5-4
j_gene: TRBJ1-1
CDR3aa: CASSLGGGTEAFF

v_gene: TRBV4-1
j_gene: TRBJ2-5
CDR3aa: CASSQDPGGETQYF

v_gene: TRBV7-9
j_gene: TRBJ2-7
CDR3aa: CASSSGDRAGHEQYF

v_gene: TRBV28
j_gene: TRBJ2-7
CDR3aa: CASTLSAVYEQYF

v_gene: TRBV14
j_gene: TRBJ2-5
CDR3aa: CASSQGRGVGTQYF

v_gene: TRBV6-6
j_gene: TRBJ2-4
CDR3aa: CASTSGRNLAKNIQYF

v_gene: TRBV6-6
j_gene: TRBJ2-1
CDR3aa: CASSYSGDSSYNEQFF

v_gene: TRBV30
j_gene: TRBJ2-2
CDR3aa: CAWVAGHGFTGELFF

v_gene: TRBV19
j_gene: TRBJ2-4
CDR3aa: CASSPIPDSITKNIQYF